The present entry profiles one T cell receptor (beta chain) with its context. The antigen is undetermined. MiXCR, run by TCRdb on the reads, gives a single entry per CDR3 protein. The table records fewer than 950,000 distinct CDR3 sequences, approximately 30% of them present only once. The sample comes from a study of T cell repertoires in cytomegalovirus infection. Study-wide results and caveats: CMV-specific TCR beta clonotypes restricted by HLA-C dominated the ex vivo response.

CDR3 length: 12 amino acids. In germline, CDR1 is SQVTM, CDR2 ANQGSEA. The V segment lost 5 bases and the J segment 3 bases; nucleotides outside the gene matches: 4. The sequence derives from a human donor in good health (CMV status not recorded). Some clones in this sample may be carry-over from other donors' samples. The J gene is TRBJ2-7, the V gene TRBV29-1; TRBD1 agrees at 7 bases. This sample comprised cultured CD8+ T cells from PBMCs, obtained from culture after CMV antigen stimulation. The CDR3 DNA is TGCAGCGTTACGACAGGGAGCTACGAGCAGTACTTC. Its translation: CSVTTGSYEQYF.